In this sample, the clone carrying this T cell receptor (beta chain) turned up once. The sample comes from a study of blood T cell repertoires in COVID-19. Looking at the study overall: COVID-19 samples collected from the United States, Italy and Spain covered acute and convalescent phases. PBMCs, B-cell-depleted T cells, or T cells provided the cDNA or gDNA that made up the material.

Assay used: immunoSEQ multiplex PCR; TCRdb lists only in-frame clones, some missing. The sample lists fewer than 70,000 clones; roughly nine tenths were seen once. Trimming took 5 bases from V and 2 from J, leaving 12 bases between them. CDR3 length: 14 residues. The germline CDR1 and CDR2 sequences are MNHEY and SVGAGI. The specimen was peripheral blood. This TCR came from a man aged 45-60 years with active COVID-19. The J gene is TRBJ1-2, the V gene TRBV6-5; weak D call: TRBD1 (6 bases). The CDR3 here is CASSRTQGNYGYTF. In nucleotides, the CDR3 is TGTGCCAGCAGTCGTACACAGGGAAACTATGGCTACACCTTC.